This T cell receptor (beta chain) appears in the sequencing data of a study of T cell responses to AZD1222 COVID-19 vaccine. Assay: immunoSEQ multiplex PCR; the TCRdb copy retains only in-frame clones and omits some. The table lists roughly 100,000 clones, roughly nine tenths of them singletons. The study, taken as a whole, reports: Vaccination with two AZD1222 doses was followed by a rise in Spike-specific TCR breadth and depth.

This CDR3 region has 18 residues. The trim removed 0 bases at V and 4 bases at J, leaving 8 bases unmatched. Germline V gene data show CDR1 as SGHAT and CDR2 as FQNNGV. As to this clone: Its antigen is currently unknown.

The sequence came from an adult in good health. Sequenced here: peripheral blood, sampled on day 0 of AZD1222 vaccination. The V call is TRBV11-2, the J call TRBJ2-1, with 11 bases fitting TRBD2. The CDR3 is CASSLDWLGTSGYNEQFF. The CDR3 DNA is TGTGCCAGCAGCTTAGATTGGTTGGGGACTAGCGGTTACAATGAGCAGTTCTTC.